This T cell receptor beta chain appears in the sequencing data of a study of a mutant IDH1 vaccine in newly diagnosed glioma. Study-wide context: Vaccinations were initiated 4-6 weeks following radiotherapy alone, or were given together with temozolomide cycles. Visit timing is recorded as week 35 for V12 and week 47 for V13. Most patients had received both radiotherapy and temozolomide, the prior options being radiotherapy, temozolomide, or both.

Per germline, CDR1 SNHLY and CDR2 FYNNEI. The CDR3 has 11 amino acids. On this clone itself: Its antigen is still unknown. At one end the junction does not follow the germline gene, possibly because of a read error.

Stated time point: week 47, end of study. Alongside topical imiquimod, each dose of vaccine comprised 300 ug of mutant IDH1 20-mer peptide. The protocol was immunoSEQ multiplex PCR, while the TCRdb copy is restricted to in-frame clones and leaves out a portion. The table has roughly 38,000 clones, around 82% seen once. The source material was PBMCs, sampled from a glioma patient whose treatment included an IDH1 peptide vaccine. V gene TRBV2 combines with J gene TRBJ1-2; D gene uncertain. This clonotype originated in a man younger than 35 with glioma. Some clones in this sample may be carry-over from other donors' samples. The CDR3 is CASNTPGDLLF. The DNA for the CDR3 is TGTGCCAGCAATACCCCGGGAGATCTTCTCTTC.